The 27 T cell receptor beta chains in this list originate from one sample, sequenced in a study of T cell responses to AZD1222 COVID-19 vaccine (dated by TCRdb to the early 2020s). Receptor libraries were prepared by the immunoSEQ multiplex PCR assay. TCRdb stores this immuneACCESS table with in-frame sequences only. Part of the clones is absent; in the studies checked, under half of the shortfall reflects unresolved V genes, and no reason is known for the rest. Here the sample has about 130,000 clones; 90% to 95% occur a single time. Of the sample, under 10% is held by the ten largest clones. This specimen's time point label, per the study, means: baseline before first vaccination. This sample comprised peripheral blood, obtained on day 0 of AZD1222 vaccination. Receptors were obtained from an adult in good health.

The chain combines TRBV4-1 with TRBJ1-2; D gene unclear. The CDR3 has 15 residues. Between the trimmed V and J ends, which lost 0 bases and 3 bases, there was a span of 11 bases. CDR1 is MGHRA and CDR2 is YSYEKL in the germline V gene. The CDR3: CASSQDAMEYYGYTF. In DNA, the CDR3 is TGCGCCAGCAGCCAAGACGCTATGGAGTACTATGGCTACACCTTC.

The chain combines TRBV7-3 with TRBJ2-2; D may be TRBD2 (6 bases). V dropped 4 bases and J dropped 6 bases, with 18 bases sitting between them. The CDR3 runs 16 residues. Germline V lookup: CDR1 SGHTA, CDR2 FQGTGA. CDR3 protein: CASSSPNGGLPGELFF. CDR3 in DNA: TGTGCCAGCAGCTCGCCCAACGGGGGACTCCCCGGGGAGCTGTTTTTT.

V usage is TRBV10-3 and J usage is TRBJ1-5; no definite D call. Germline-derived CDR1 and CDR2 are ENHRY and SYGVKD. V was trimmed by 3 bases and J by 4 bases, leaving 10 bases between them. The CDR3 runs to 14 residues. As DNA, the CDR3 is TGTGCCATCAGTGACCTAGGGAGGAATCAGCCCCAGCATTTT. It is translated as CAISDLGRNQPQHF.

The chain has TRBV7-2 and TRBJ1-6, with 8 bases that match TRBD1. V was clipped by 3 bases and J by 9 bases; unmatched bases: 4. The CDR3 has 14 residues. Germline values: CDR1 SGHTA, CDR2 FQGNSA. CDR3: CASSLTGVRSPLHF. The CDR3 DNA follows: TGTGCCAGCAGCTTGACAGGGGTTCGTTCACCCCTCCACTTT. Drawing the rest from reference TRBV7-2 and TRBJ1-6, the complete variable domain is GAGVSQSPSNKVTEKGKDVELRCDPISGHTALYWYRQSLGQGLEFLIYFQGNSAPDKSGLPSDRFSAERTGGSVSTLTIQRTQQEDSAVYLCASSLTGVRSPLHFGNGTRLTVT.

V gene TRBV2 combines with J gene TRBJ1-5, with no clear D. Germline V gene data show CDR1 as SNHLY and CDR2 as FYNNEI. The V end was cut by 5 bases, the J end by 7 bases, with 12 bases between. The CDR3 is 13 amino acids. CDR3 region: CASSWAWWQPQHF. Written as DNA, the CDR3 is TGTGCCAGCAGTTGGGCATGGTGGCAGCCCCAGCATTTT.

The chain employs TRBV18 and TRBJ1-5; perhaps TRBD1 as D (6 bases). The V and J ends lost 0 bases and 1 base respectively, with 10 bases between them. The CDR3 is made up of 16 amino acids. Germline V gene data show CDR1 as KGHSH and CDR2 as LQKENI. The DNA of the CDR3 is TGTGCCAGCTCACCACCTGGGGGGGCAAGCAATCAGCCCCAGCATTTT. The encoded protein is CASSPPGGASNQPQHF. The full variable domain, with the rest looked up from reference TRBV18 and TRBJ1-5, is NAGVMQNPRHLVRRRGQEARLRCSPMKGHSHVYWYRQLPEEGLKFMVYLQKENIIDESGMPKERFSAEFPKEGPSILRIQQVVRGDSAAYFCASSPPGGASNQPQHFGDGTRLSIL.

The chain combines TRBV7-9 with TRBJ2-2; possible D gene TRBD1, 6 bases. This CDR3 region has 16 residues. The germline V and J ends were trimmed by 4 bases and 7 bases, with 19 bases remaining between them. CDR1 and CDR2 from the germline V gene are SEHNR and FQNEAQ (reference sequence). The CDR3 here is CASSWQFPGDGGELFF. The CDR3 nucleotides are TGTGCCAGCAGCTGGCAATTTCCAGGGGACGGCGGGGAGCTGTTTTTT. Combining the CDR3 with reference TRBV7-9 and TRBJ2-2 gives the whole variable domain DTGVSQNPRHKITKRGQNVTFRCDPISEHNRLYWYRQTLGQGPEFLTYFQNEAQLEKSRLLSDRFSAERPKGSFSTLEIQRTEQGDSAMYLCASSWQFPGDGGELFFGEGSRLTVL.

The chain uses TRBV5-1 and TRBJ1-1, with 9 positions matching TRBD1. The V and J ends lost 4 bases and 4 bases, in that order; junction bases with no gene match: 8. Germline CDR1 SGHRS, CDR2 YFSETQ. The CDR3 length is 15 residues. The CDR3 coding sequence is TGCGCCAGCAGCCCGGGGACAGGGTTGGTCACTGAAGCTTTCTTT. This codes for CASSPGTGLVTEAFF.

The rearrangement links TRBV7-9 to TRBJ1-1, with D uncertain. V lost 2 bases and J lost 4, with 8 bases in between. Germline CDR1 reads SEHNR; CDR2 reads FQNEAQ (reference sequence). The CDR3 length is 13 residues. CDR3 sequence: CASSLWSGTEAFF. The CDR3 bases are TGTGCCAGCAGCTTATGGTCAGGCACTGAAGCTTTCTTT.

V usage is TRBV3-1 (or the pseudogene TRBV3-2) and J usage is TRBJ1-1; D is perhaps TRBD1 (6 bases). Trimming removed 0 bases from V and 9 bases from J, with 14 bases in between. CDR1 is LGHDT, CDR2 YNNKEL, per germline (reference sequence). The CDR3 runs to 14 residues. The CDR3: CASSQESRGGKAFF. CDR3 DNA sequence: TGTGCCAGCAGCCAAGAATCCAGGGGAGGGAAAGCTTTCTTT.

V usage is TRBV19 and J usage is TRBJ2-5, with D perhaps matching TRBD2 (6 bases). Germline V gene lookup returns CDR1 LNHDA and CDR2 SQIVND (reference sequence). This CDR3 has 13 residues. The V end lost 8 bases, the J end lost 5 bases, and 15 bases lay between the germline ends. CDR3 amino acids: CASSRGEGETQYF. The CDR3 DNA sequence: TGTGCCAGTTCCCGCGGGGAAGGGGAGACCCAGTACTTC.

The chain employs TRBV4-2 and TRBJ1-6, with D possibly TRBD1 on 6 matching bases. V lost 1 base and J lost 10, with 14 bases in between. The CDR3 totals 15 residues. Germline CDR1 reads LGHNA; CDR2 reads YNFKEQ. CDR3 loop: CASSQVDGGESPLHF. The CDR3 DNA follows: TGTGCCAGCAGCCAAGTAGACGGGGGCGAATCACCCCTCCACTTT.

V is TRBV6-5 and J is TRBJ2-1, with 7 bases that match TRBD1. The CDR3 is 13 amino acids. Germline trimming cut 2 bases from V and 12 bases from J; bases unmatched to any gene: 7. Germline V gene lookup returns CDR1 MNHEY and CDR2 SVGAGI. The CDR3 DNA reads as TGTGCCAGCAGTTACGGGGACAGCGAGTGGCAGTTCTTC. Its translation: CASSYGDSEWQFF.

The CDR3 nucleotides are TGTGCCAGCAGCTTAGTGGGCAGAATCTATGGCTACACCTTC. It specifies CASSLVGRIYGYTF. V and J are TRBV7-8 and TRBJ1-2, with no clear D. The CDR3 is 14 amino acids. Germline lookup yields CDR1 SGHVS and CDR2 FQNEAQ. Trimming shortened V by 1 base and J by 4 bases, and 10 bases separated the two germline ends.

The chain is built from TRBV10-3 and TRBJ2-5; D remains ambiguous. The CDR3 totals 12 residues. Between the trimmed V and J ends, which lost 3 bases and 2 bases, there was a span of 4 bases. Germline lookup yields CDR1 ENHRY and CDR2 SYGVKD. The chain's CDR3 is CAISDEQETQYF. CDR3 DNA: TGTGCCATCAGTGATGAGCAAGAGACCCAGTACTTC.

This chain joins TRBV19 and TRBJ2-2; possible D gene TRBD1, 6 bases. Germline V gene data show CDR1 as LNHDA and CDR2 as SQIVND (reference sequence). Trimming removed 7 bases at V and 3 bases at J, with 15 bases between. The CDR3 runs to 15 residues. The CDR3 here is CASTQGLTYTGELFF. In nucleotides, the CDR3 is TGTGCCAGTACTCAGGGGCTAACGTACACCGGGGAGCTGTTTTTT.

V gene TRBV7-9 combines with J gene TRBJ2-7, with D possibly matching TRBD1 (5 bases). Between the trimmed V and J ends, which lost 5 bases and 2 bases, there was a span of 16 bases. CDR3 length equals 15 residues. Per germline, CDR1 SEHNR and CDR2 FQNEAQ (reference sequence). DNA for the CDR3: TGTGCCAGCAGCCCCCTCCAGGGAAAAGCCTACGAGCAGTACTTC. Amino acids: CASSPLQGKAYEQYF.

The V gene is TRBV5-1, the J gene TRBJ2-7; D perhaps matches TRBD2 (6 bases). Trimming removed 0 bases from V and 3 bases from J, with 16 bases in between. The CDR3 sequence is 16 residues long. Germline V lookup: CDR1 SGHRS, CDR2 YFSETQ. The CDR3 region is CASSLADASDYYEQYF. The CDR3 DNA reads TGCGCCAGCAGCTTGGCGGATGCTAGCGATTACTACGAGCAGTACTTC.

The V gene is TRBV3-1 (or the pseudogene TRBV3-2), the J gene TRBJ2-1; a weak D match, TRBD1 (6 bases). This CDR3 spans 14 amino acids. Trimming took off 1 base at V and 10 bases at J, with 14 bases between the two ends. Per the germline V gene, CDR1 is LGHDT and CDR2 is YNNKEL (reference sequence). Written as DNA, the CDR3 is TGTGCCAGCAGCCAAGTGAACAGGGAATTGGAGCAGTTCTTC. It translates to CASSQVNRELEQFF.

The rearrangement links TRBV6-1 to TRBJ1-1, with D unclear. V was cut by 0 bases and J by 0 bases, with 5 bases left in between. Germline loops: CDR1 MNHNS, CDR2 SASEGT. This CDR3 comprises 14 residues. CDR3 region: CASSEANLNTEAFF. DNA of the CDR3: TGTGCCAGCAGTGAAGCGAACCTGAACACTGAAGCTTTCTTT.

The CDR3 reads CASSLDRDQPQHF. The DNA for the CDR3 is TGTGCCAGCAGCTTAGACAGGGACCAGCCCCAGCATTTT. The rearrangement uses TRBV7-9 and TRBJ1-5; D possibly corresponds to TRBD1 (6 bases). V was trimmed by 1 base and J by 7 bases, leaving 8 bases between them. Per germline, CDR1 SEHNR and CDR2 FQNEAQ (reference sequence). The CDR3 loop spans 13 amino acids.

The chain couples TRBV28 to TRBJ1-6, with TRBD1 as a possible D gene (5 bases). Germline V gene sequence: CDR1 MDHEN, CDR2 SYDVKM. CDR3 length: 16 amino acids. V was clipped by 3 bases and J by 5 bases, with 14 bases between them. The CDR3 loop is CASSLDTVGNNSPLHF. In DNA, the CDR3 is TGTGCCAGCAGTTTGGACACAGTAGGGAATAATTCACCCCTCCACTTT.

The CDR3 coding sequence is TGCAGCGTCCGGACAGGGGAGAATCAGCCCCAGCATTTT. It is translated as CSVRTGENQPQHF. The V gene is TRBV29-1, the J gene TRBJ1-5; 9 bases agree with TRBD1. The V gene's germline CDR1 is SQVTM and CDR2 ANQGSEA. The V segment lost 6 bases and the J segment 4 bases; nucleotides outside the gene matches: 4. The CDR3 runs to 13 residues.

J is TRBJ2-7 and V is TRBV6-5, with 8 bases lining up with TRBD1. In germline, CDR1 is MNHEY, CDR2 SVGAGI. This CDR3 has 14 amino acids. The V segment lost 7 bases and the J segment 2 bases; nucleotides outside the gene matches: 7. CDR3 residues: CASIPTGGTYEQYF. The CDR3 DNA is TGTGCCAGCATACCAACAGGGGGGACCTACGAGCAGTACTTC.

The chain recombines TRBV7-9 with TRBJ2-7; the match to TRBD1 covers 8 bases. The CDR3 totals 17 residues. Germline CDR1 and CDR2: SEHNR and FQNEAQ (reference sequence). V was pared by 5 bases and J by 6 bases, with 18 bases of the junction left unmatched. In DNA, the CDR3 is TGTGCCAGCAGCACGACACGTCTGGCCAGGGGGCAATTCGAGCAGTACTTC. Its protein is CASSTTRLARGQFEQYF.

The CDR3 is CASSIGTGYEQYF. CDR3 DNA sequence: TGTGCCAGCAGCATTGGGACAGGGTATGAGCAGTACTTC. V and J are TRBV7-2 and TRBJ2-7, with 9 bases aligning to TRBD1. Germline values: CDR1 SGHTA, CDR2 FQGNSA. J lost 7 bases, V lost 5 bases, and 6 bases had no gene match. CDR3 length: 13 residues.

The gene calls are TRBV9 and TRBJ1-6; 7 bases fit TRBD1. V shed 5 bases, J shed 4 bases, and the junction held 9 bases outside the gene matches. This CDR3 region has 16 residues. Germline loops: CDR1 SGDLS, CDR2 YYNGEE. The CDR3 is CASSARRQGYNSPLHF. In nucleotides, the CDR3 is TGTGCCAGCAGTGCCCGACGACAGGGATATAATTCACCCCTCCACTTT.